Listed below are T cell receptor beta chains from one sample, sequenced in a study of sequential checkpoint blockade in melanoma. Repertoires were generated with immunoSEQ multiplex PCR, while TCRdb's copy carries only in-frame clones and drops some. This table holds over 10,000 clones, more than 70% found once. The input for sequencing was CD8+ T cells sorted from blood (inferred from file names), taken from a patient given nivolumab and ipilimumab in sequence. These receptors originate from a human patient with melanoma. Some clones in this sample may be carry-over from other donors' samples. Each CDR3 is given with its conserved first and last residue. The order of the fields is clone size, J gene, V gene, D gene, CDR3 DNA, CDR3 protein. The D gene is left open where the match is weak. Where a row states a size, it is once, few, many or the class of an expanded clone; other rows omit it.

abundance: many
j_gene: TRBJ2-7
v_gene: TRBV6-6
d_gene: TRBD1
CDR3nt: TGTGCCAGTCTACAGGGGGACTACGAGCAGTACTTC
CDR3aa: CASLQGDYEQYF

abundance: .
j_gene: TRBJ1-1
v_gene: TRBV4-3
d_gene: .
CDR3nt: TGCGCCAGCAACCGGGGGGGTGAAGCTTTCTTT
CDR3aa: CASNRGGEAFF

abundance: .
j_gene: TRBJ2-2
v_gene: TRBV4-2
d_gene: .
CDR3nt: TGTGCCAGCAGCATTTCTCAGGGGCACACCGGGGAGCTGTTTTTT
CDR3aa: CASSISQGHTGELFF

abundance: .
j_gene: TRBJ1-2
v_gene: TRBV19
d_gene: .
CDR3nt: TGTGCCAGCACCCCCGCGGGGAGTCTGGGCTACACCTTC
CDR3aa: CASTPAGSLGYTF

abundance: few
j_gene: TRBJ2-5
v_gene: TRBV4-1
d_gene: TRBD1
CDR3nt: TGCGCCAGCAGTGACAGGGGCCAAGAGACCCAGTACTTC
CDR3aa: CASSDRGQETQYF

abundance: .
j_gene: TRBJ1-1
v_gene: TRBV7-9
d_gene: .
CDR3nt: TGTGCCAGCAGCTTTAGCGCTAGATACATGAACACTGAAGCTTTCTTT
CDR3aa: CASSFSARYMNTEAFF

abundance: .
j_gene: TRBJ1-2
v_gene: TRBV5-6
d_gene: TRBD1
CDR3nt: TGTGCCAGCAGAGACAGGGGTGGCTATGGCTACACCTTC
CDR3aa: CASRDRGGYGYTF

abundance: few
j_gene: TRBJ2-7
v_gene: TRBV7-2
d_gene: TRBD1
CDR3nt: TGTGCCAGCAGCTTAGGGACAGGTACCTACGAGCAGTACTTC
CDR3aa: CASSLGTGTYEQYF

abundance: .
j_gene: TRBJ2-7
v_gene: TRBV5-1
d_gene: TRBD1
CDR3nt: TGCGCCAGCAGCGTAGCCCCAGGCAGGGGGACCTACGAGCAGTACTTC
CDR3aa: CASSVAPGRGTYEQYF

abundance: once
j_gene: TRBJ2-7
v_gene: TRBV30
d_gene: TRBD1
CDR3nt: TGTGCCTGGGATCACAGGGGGCGCGAGCAGTACTTC
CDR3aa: CAWDHRGREQYF

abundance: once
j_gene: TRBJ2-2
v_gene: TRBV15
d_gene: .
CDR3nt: TGTGCCACCAGCAGAGGACTCCCTAACACCGGGGAGCTGTTTTTT
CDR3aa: CATSRGLPNTGELFF

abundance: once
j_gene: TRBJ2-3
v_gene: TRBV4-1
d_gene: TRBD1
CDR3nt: TGCGCCAGCAGCGAGACAGGGGTAAATACGCAGTATTTT
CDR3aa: CASSETGVNTQYF

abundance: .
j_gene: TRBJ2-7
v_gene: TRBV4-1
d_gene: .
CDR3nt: TGCGCCAGCAGCCAGGCAGGGGCTTACGAGCAGTACTTC
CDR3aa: CASSQAGAYEQYF

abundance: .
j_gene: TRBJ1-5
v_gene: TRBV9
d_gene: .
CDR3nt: TGTGCCAGCAGCGTAGGGCAGGGTGGAAATCAGCCCCAGCATTTT
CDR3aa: CASSVGQGGNQPQHF